Given below is one T cell receptor (beta chain) in context. CDR3 length equals 15 residues. Germline CDR1 LGHDT, CDR2 YNNKEL (reference sequence). J lost 2 bases, V lost 4 bases, and 6 bases had no gene match. The data were produced by immunoSEQ multiplex PCR, yet TCRdb's version contains in-frame clones alone and is incomplete. The sample has 40,000 to 50,000 clones, roughly 94% seen once; the top ten hold more than 20%. The data originate from a study of control samples from healthy donors and cancer patients. The chain recombines TRBV3-1 (or the pseudogene TRBV3-2) with TRBJ2-3, with 7 bases aligning to TRBD2. This receptor was identified in a man between 60 and 70 years old in good health. The sequencing input was blood. The CDR3 here is CASSPTSLSTDTQYF. The CDR3 bases are TGTGCCAGCAGCCCGACTAGCCTCTCCACAGATACGCAGTATTTT.